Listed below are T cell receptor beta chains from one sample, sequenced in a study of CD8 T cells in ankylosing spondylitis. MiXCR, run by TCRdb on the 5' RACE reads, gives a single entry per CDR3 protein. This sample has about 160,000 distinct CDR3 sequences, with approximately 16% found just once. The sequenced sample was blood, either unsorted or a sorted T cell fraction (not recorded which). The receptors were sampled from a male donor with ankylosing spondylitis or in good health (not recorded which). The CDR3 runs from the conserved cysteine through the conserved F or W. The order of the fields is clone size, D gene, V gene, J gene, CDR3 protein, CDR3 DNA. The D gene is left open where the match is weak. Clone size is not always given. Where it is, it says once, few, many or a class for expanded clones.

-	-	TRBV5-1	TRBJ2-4	CASSSDVVRGNIQYF	TGCGCCAGCAGCTCGGACGTCGTGAGGGGAAACATTCAGTACTTC
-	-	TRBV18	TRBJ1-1	CASSAGAHTEAFF	TGTGCCAGCTCAGCCGGAGCACACACTGAAGCTTTCTTT
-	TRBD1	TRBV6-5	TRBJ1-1	CASSYLQGVSEAFF	TGTGCCAGCAGTTACCTACAGGGGGTCTCTGAAGCTTTCTTT
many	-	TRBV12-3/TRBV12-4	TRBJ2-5	CASITAGSQETQYF	TGTGCCAGCATCACCGCCGGCTCACAAGAGACCCAGTACTTC
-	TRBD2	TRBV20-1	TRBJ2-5	CSARKRREGGETQYF	TGCAGTGCTAGAAAACGGCGGGAGGGAGGGGAGACCCAGTACTTC
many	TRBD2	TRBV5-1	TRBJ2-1	CASSSMAGGLTEQFF	TGCGCCAGCAGCTCAATGGCGGGAGGGTTGACTGAGCAGTTCTTC
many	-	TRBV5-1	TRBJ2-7	CASSYDGLDEQYF	TGCGCCAGCAGCTACGACGGACTCGACGAGCAGTACTTC
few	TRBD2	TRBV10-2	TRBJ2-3	CASSESGGRVATQYF	TGCGCCAGCAGTGAGTCAGGCGGGAGGGTTGCTACGCAGTATTTT
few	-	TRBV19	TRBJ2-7	CASSVGRAYEQYF	TGTGCCAGTAGTGTGGGGAGAGCCTACGAGCAGTACTTC
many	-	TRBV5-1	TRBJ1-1	CASSLVRTEAFF	TGCGCCAGCAGCTTGGTCCGGACTGAAGCTTTCTTT
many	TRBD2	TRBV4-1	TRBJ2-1	CASSQGSSGKYNEQFF	TGCGCCAGCAGCCAAGGGTCTAGCGGAAAGTACAATGAGCAGTTCTTC
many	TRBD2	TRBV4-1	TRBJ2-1	CASSQGLAGGGNEQFF	TGCGCCAGCAGCCAAGGACTAGCGGGAGGCGGCAATGAGCAGTTCTTC
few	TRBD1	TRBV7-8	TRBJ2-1	CASSRAVGGRIGEQFF	TGTGCCAGCAGCCGAGCTGTAGGGGGCAGGATTGGTGAGCAGTTCTTC
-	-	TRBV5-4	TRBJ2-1	CASSARDGHNEQFF	TGTGCCAGCAGCGCCCGGGACGGACACAATGAGCAGTTCTTC
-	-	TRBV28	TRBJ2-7	CASWQGRGYEQYF	TGTGCCAGTTGGCAGGGTCGCGGGTACGAGCAGTACTTC
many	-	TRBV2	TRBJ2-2	CASGLDQNTGELFF	TGTGCCAGCGGGTTAGACCAGAACACCGGGGAGCTGTTTTTT
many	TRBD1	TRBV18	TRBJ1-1	CASSPNRDRDFAEAFF	TGTGCCAGCTCCCCCAATCGGGACAGGGATTTCGCTGAAGCTTTCTTT
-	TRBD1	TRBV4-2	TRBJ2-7	CASSQDPQGAYEQYF	TGTGCCAGCAGCCAAGACCCACAGGGGGCCTACGAGCAGTACTTC
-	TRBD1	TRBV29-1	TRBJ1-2	CSGGTGDYGYTF	TGCAGCGGTGGGACAGGGGACTATGGCTACACCTTC
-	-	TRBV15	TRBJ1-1	CATSRPLNTEAFF	TGTGCCACCAGCAGACCTCTCAACACTGAAGCTTTCTTT
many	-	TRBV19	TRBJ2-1	CASSISSLGVNEQFF	TGTGCCAGTAGTATAAGCAGCCTAGGTGTTAATGAGCAGTTCTTC
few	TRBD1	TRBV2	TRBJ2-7	CAGQGIGDYEQYF	TGTGCCGGACAGGGGATCGGGGACTACGAGCAGTACTTC
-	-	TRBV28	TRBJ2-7	CASSFNSYEQYF	TGTGCCAGCAGTTTTAACTCCTACGAGCAGTACTTC